The rows below give T cell receptor beta chains drawn from one sample of a study of T cell responses to AZD1222 COVID-19 vaccine. The method was immunoSEQ multiplex PCR; TCRdb's version includes in-frame clones alone and lacks a portion of them. The repertoire consists of over 110,000 clones, with about 92% occurring once and the leading ten covering around 5.1%. The material sequenced was peripheral blood, taken on day 0 of AZD1222 vaccination. These receptors were obtained from an adult in good health. Both conserved end residues are trimmed from each CDR3.

>TRBV29-1|TRBJ1-5
SARDTNQPQH
>TRBV3-1/TRBV3-2|TRBJ1-5
ASSQDARVHNQPQH
>TRBV5-8|TRBJ1-5
ASSLTRGSNQPQH
>TRBV10-3|TRBJ1-1
AIRATGDTEAF
>TRBV5-6|TRBJ2-7
ASSGGLAGTGEQY
>TRBV6-5|TRBJ2-6
AGDSSGANVLT
>TRBV5-1|TRBJ2-2
ASSLGGKLSNTGELF
>TRBV29-1|TRBJ2-5
SVRTSGDQETQY
>TRBV4-3|TRBJ1-4
ASSRGYGEKLF
>TRBV19|TRBJ2-5
ASSIQGVETQY
>TRBV30|TRBJ2-3
AWSVSATADTQY
>TRBV29-1|TRBJ1-4
SVRTEPEQKLF
>TRBV30|TRBJ2-1
AWRTPGQGHNEQF
>TRBV7-6|TRBJ2-7
ASSLQGDLEQY
>TRBV3-1/TRBV3-2|TRBJ2-7
ASGPSPAYEQY
>TRBV18|TRBJ2-7
ASSPPLRSEQY
>TRBV19|TRBJ1-4
ASRPRGGLKEKLF
>TRBV9|TRBJ2-2
ASSVAEGSRPLGANTGELF
>TRBV7-2|TRBJ2-3
ASSLGATDTQY
>TRBV7-2|TRBJ1-2
ASSPRDRRANYGYT
>TRBV9|TRBJ2-2
ASSRTPNTGELF
>TRBV29-1|TRBJ1-1
SVGEGQNTEAF
>TRBV6-5|TRBJ1-6
ASAYRDRNSPLH
>TRBV5-1|TRBJ1-1
ASSWGDRLNTEAF
>TRBV5-4|TRBJ1-6
ASSLAMGGGKSPLH
>TRBV11-2|TRBJ2-7
ASSLALAGGVSSYEQY
>TRBV18|TRBJ1-4
ASSPGSGEKLF
>TRBV5-6|TRBJ1-6
ASSLRGPLH
>TRBV20-1|TRBJ2-5
SASVGEHPQAKTQY
>TRBV15|TRBJ2-7
ATSRDIAGYEQY
>TRBV10-3|TRBJ2-6
AISESRVGANVLT
>TRBV19|TRBJ1-1
ASEKGAGGTEAF
>TRBV11-1|TRBJ2-5
ASSLQVGGTQY